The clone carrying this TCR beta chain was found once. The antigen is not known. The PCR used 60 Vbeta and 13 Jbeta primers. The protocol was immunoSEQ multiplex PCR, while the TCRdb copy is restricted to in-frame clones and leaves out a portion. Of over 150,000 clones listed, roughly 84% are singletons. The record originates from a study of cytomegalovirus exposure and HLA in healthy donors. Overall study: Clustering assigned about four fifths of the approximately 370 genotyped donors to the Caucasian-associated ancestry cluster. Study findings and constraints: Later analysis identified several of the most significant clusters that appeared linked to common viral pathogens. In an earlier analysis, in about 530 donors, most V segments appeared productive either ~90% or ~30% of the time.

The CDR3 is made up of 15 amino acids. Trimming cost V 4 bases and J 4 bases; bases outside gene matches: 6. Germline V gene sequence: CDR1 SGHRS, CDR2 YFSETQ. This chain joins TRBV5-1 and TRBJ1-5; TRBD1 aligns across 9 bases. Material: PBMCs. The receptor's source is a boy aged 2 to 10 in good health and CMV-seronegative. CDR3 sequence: CASSLQGARNQPQHF. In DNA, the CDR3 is TGCGCCAGCAGCCTACAGGGGGCTCGGAATCAGCCCCAGCATTTT.